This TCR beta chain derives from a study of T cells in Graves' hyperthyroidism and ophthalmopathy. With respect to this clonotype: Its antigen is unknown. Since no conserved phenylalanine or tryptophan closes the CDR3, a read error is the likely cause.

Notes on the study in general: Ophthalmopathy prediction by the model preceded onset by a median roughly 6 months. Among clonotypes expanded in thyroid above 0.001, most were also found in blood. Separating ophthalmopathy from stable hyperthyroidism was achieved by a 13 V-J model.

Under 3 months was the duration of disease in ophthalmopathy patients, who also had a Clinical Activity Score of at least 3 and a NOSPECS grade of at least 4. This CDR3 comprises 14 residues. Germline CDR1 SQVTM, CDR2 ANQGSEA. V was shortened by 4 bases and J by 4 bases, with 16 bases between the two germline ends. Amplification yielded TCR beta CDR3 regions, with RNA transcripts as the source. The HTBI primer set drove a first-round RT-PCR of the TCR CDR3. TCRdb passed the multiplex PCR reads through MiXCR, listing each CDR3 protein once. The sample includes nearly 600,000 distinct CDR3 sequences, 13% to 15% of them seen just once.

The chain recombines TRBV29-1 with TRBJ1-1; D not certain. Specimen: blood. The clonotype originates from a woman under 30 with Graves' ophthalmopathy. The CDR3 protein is CSVAPMGGFTEAFL. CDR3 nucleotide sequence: TGCAGCGTTGCACCCATGGGAGGTTTCACTGAAGCTTTCCTT.